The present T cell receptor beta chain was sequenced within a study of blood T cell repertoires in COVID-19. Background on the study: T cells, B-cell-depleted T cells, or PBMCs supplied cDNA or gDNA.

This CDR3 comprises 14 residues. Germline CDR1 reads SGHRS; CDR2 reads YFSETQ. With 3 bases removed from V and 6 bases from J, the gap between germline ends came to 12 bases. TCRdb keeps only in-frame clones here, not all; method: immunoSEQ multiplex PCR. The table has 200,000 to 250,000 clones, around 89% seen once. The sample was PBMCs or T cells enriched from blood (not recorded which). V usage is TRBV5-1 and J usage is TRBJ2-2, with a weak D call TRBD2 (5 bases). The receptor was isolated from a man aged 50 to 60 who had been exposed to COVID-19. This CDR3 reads CASSSTDGAGELFF. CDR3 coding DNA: TGCGCCAGCAGCTCTACGGACGGGGCCGGGGAGCTGTTTTTT.